Sequencing of this TCR beta chain was carried out in a study of siplizumab effects on memory and regulatory T cells. Findings of the study overall: To unstimulated subsets, only a minor fraction of alloreactive clones could be mapped. With siplizumab, cumulative frequency of CD4+ memory-derived alloreactive sequences dropped significantly.

Between the trimmed V and J ends, which lost 6 bases and 0 bases, there was a span of 11 bases. CDR1 is MNHEY and CDR2 is SVGAGI in the germline V gene. The CDR3 sequence is 14 residues long. Details on this clone: Its antigen is unidentified.

The assay looked at roughly 9.4 x 10^4 TCR templates in each sample. TCRdb's table, derived via immunoSEQ multiplex PCR, lists solely in-frame clones and lacks some. The table lists 100,000 to 120,000 clones, roughly 90% of them singletons. Sequenced sample: CD4+ T cells sorted from blood. The J gene is TRBJ1-1, the V gene TRBV6-5; D unresolved. This TCR came from a human donor in good health. The CDR3 sequence is CASRETGVNTEAFF. In DNA form, the CDR3 reads TGTGCCAGCAGGGAGACTGGGGTGAACACTGAAGCTTTCTTT.